This is a list of T cell receptor beta chains from one sample in a study of OX40 agonist ivuxolimab in advanced cancers. The protocol was immunoSEQ multiplex PCR, while the TCRdb copy is restricted to in-frame clones and leaves out a portion. This sample yields 90,000 to 100,000 clones, of which around nine tenths are seen a single time; around 0.82% belongs to the top ten. The specimen was CD4+ or CD8+ T cells sorted from blood, collected in a trial of the OX40 agonist ivuxolimab. The receptor set was obtained from an adult with an advanced solid tumor such as melanoma, head and neck, liver or kidney cancer. Each CDR3 is given without its conserved first and last residue.

j_gene	v_gene	CDR3aa
TRBJ2-1	TRBV11-2	ASSFLGLSSYNEQF
TRBJ1-6	TRBV10-2	ASSEASYNSPLH
TRBJ2-2	TRBV4-3	ASSGRSTGELF
TRBJ1-2	TRBV28	ASSGPRYGYT
TRBJ1-3	TRBV5-6	ASSLGRRTGNTIY
TRBJ2-3	TRBV28	ASSPWGLVAASTDTQY
TRBJ2-3	TRBV5-1	ASSFFGLAGTTDTQY
TRBJ1-2	TRBV4-2	ASSQDRYGYT
TRBJ2-5	TRBV18	ASSPREGGQETQY
TRBJ1-1	TRBV18	ASLGGNTEAF
TRBJ1-3	TRBV10-3	AINSGLGTIY
TRBJ2-2	TRBV30	AWSPKGLAGVGELF
TRBJ1-5	TRBV19	ASKVADNQPQH
TRBJ2-1	TRBV6-1	ASRESSGEQF
TRBJ2-7	TRBV6-1	ASSEALGGGPLYEQY
TRBJ1-2	TRBV6-6	ASSPTDKGGDGYT
TRBJ2-5	TRBV28	ASTEPPGETQY
TRBJ2-1	TRBV9	ASSVGVGPPNNEQF
TRBJ2-3	TRBV6-5	ASRSAAGDTQY
TRBJ2-3	TRBV18	ASSQMTRTDTQY
TRBJ2-5	TRBV19	ASSIGASPGETQY
TRBJ2-5	TRBV28	ASSRGQGLRQETQY
TRBJ2-3	TRBV9	ASSVGQGAKDTQY
TRBJ2-5	TRBV5-6	ASSLLGTGKQETQY
TRBJ2-5	TRBV11-1	ASRYGQGKETQY
TRBJ1-1	TRBV29-1	SAPSGDSTEAF
TRBJ1-5	TRBV28	ASSRRQGKTQPQH
TRBJ2-2	TRBV4-1	ASSQERLKVGTSGFTGELF
TRBJ1-2	TRBV30	AWSITGTWDGYT
TRBJ2-1	TRBV6-5	ASSVGTYEQF
TRBJ1-1	TRBV18	ASSPDSTEAF
TRBJ2-1	TRBV10-3	AIKRDFSEANEQF
TRBJ1-2	TRBV12-5	ASGLGGVLYGYT